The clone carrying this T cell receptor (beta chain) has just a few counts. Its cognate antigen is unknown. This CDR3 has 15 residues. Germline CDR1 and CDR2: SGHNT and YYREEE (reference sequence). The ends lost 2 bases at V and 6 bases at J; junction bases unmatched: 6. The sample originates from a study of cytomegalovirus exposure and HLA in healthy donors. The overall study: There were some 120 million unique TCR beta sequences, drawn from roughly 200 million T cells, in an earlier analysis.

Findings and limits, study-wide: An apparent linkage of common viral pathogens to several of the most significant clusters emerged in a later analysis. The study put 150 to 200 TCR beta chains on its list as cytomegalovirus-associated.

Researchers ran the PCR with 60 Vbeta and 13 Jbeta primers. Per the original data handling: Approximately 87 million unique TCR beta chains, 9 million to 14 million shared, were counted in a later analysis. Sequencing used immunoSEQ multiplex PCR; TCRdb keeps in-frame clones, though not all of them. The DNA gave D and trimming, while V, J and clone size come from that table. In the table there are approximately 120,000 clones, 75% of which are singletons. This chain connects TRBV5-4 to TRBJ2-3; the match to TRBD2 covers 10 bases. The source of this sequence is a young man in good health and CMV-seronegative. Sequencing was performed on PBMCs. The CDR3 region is CASSLGLAGVDTQYF. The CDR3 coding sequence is TGTGCCAGCAGCTTAGGGCTAGCGGGAGTCGATACGCAGTATTTT.